The T cell receptor (beta chain) under discussion was sequenced for a study of T cell changes during pregnancy in multiple sclerosis. This clone occurred once. Trimming took 6 bases from V and 0 from J, leaving 12 bases between them. CDR3 length: 14 amino acids. CDR1 is SGHTA and CDR2 is FQGNSA in the germline V gene. The table came from immunoSEQ multiplex PCR; TCRdb's copy has only in-frame clones and leaves some out. The table lists about 46,000 clones, more than 90% of them singletons. V is TRBV7-2 and J is TRBJ2-7, with unresolved D. This TCR derives from a female donor with multiple sclerosis, enrolled in a pregnancy study. The starting material was CD8+ T cells from peripheral blood mononuclear cells, obtained after pregnancy. CDR3: CASRPYSTSYEQYF. The CDR3 DNA reads as TGTGCCAGCAGACCCTACAGCACCTCCTACGAGCAGTACTTC.